In its sample, the clone carrying this TCR beta chain was seen many times. Its matching antigen is unknown. TCRdb reprocessed the 5' RACE reads with MiXCR, giving one entry per CDR3 protein. The sample lists roughly 36,000 distinct CDR3 sequences, under 7% seen once, with around 10% in the top ten. Time point noted: sample taken at primary tumor resection. Unsorted samples of tumor, nontumor lung or frozen PBMC had their whole RNA sequenced. The donor group consisted of roughly 76 patients who had untreated, early-stage non-small cell lung cancer. In germline, CDR1 is MNHEY, CDR2 SVGEGT. CDR3 length: 13 amino acids. Deletions cut 0 bases from V and 8 bases from J, with 8 bases between. This sample is part of a study of spatial heterogeneity in lung cancer. Study-wide points: Compared with follow-up, resection was when ubiquitous expanded tumor TCRs appeared in blood more.

This sequence originates from a male donor with early-stage non-small cell lung cancer. Sequencing used PBMCs, obtained at surgery. V and J are TRBV6-2 or TRBV6-3 and TRBJ2-1; D is unclear. DNA for the CDR3: TGTGCCAGCAGTTACTCGACTTTGGATGAGCAGTTCTTC. Amino acid sequence: CASSYSTLDEQFF.